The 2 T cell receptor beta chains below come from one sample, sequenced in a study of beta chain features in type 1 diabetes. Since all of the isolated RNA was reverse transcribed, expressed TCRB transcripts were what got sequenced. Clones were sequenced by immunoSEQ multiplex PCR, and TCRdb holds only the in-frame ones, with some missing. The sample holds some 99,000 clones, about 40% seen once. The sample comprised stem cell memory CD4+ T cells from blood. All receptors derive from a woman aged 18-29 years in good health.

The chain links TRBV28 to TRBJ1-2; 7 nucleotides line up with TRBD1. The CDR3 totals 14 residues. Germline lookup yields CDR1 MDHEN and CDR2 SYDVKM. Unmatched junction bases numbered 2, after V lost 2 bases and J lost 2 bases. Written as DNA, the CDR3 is TGTGCCAGCAGTTTAGCACAGGGGAACTATGGCTACACCTTC. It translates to CASSLAQGNYGYTF.

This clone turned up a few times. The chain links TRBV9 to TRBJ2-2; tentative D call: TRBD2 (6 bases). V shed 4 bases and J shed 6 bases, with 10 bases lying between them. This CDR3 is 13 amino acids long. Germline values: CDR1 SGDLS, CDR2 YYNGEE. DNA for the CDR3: TGTGCCAGCAGCCCTCCGGGAGCCGGGGAGCTGTTTTTT. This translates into CASSPPGAGELFF. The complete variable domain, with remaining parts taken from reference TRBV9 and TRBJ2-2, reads DSGVTQTPKHLITATGQRVTLRCSPRSGDLSVYWYQQSLDQGLQFLIQYYNGEERAKGNILERFSAQQFPDLHSELNLSSLELGDSALYFCASSPPGAGELFFGEGSRLTVL.